Sequencing of this TCR beta chain was carried out in a study of OX40 agonist ivuxolimab in advanced cancers. The wider study: With a range of roughly 20 to 85, age averaged 60 years, and about 83% were male.

Sequenced by immunoSEQ multiplex PCR; TCRdb stores in-frame clones only, minus some. The data contain tens of thousands of clones, 85% to 90% of them singletons. Whole-study findings and limits: There were also nonresponders showing low normalized T-cell clonal expansion. Relative to CD4+, CD8+ T cells held more expanded clones on average. In the 0.1 to 3.0 mg/kg range, CD4+ and CD8+ blood T cells had expanded clonally by week 6.

V shed 7 bases and J shed 7 bases, with 11 bases lying between them. The CDR3 consists of 12 residues. Per the germline V gene, CDR1 is SNHLY and CDR2 is FYNNEI. With regard to this clone: Its target is unknown.

The origin of this receptor is an adult with an advanced solid tumor such as melanoma, head and neck, liver or kidney cancer. The specimen was CD4+ or CD8+ T cells sorted from blood, collected in a trial of the OX40 agonist ivuxolimab. The chain couples TRBV2 to TRBJ1-3, with D possibly being TRBD1 (6 bases). As DNA, the CDR3 is TGTGCCAGCAAAGGGGGAGGTAACACCATATATTTT. Residues: CASKGGGNTIYF.